Given below is one T cell receptor beta chain in context. Unmatched junction bases numbered 6, after V lost 1 base and J lost 6 bases. The CDR3 loop spans 15 amino acids. From germline, CDR1 is MDHEN and CDR2 SYDVKM. This record comes from a study of blood T cells in healthy people across ages. Combining a sample-barcoded 5' primer with a J-beta primer mix, a second PCR ran for about 7 to 11 cycles. TCRdb re-derived calls from the 5' RACE reads in MiXCR, one entry per CDR3 protein. Among about 1.4 million distinct CDR3 sequences, almost 60% were seen once, and the ten largest hold roughly 7%. The TCR comes from a man younger than 35 in good health. Input material: blood. V and J are TRBV28 and TRBJ1-2, with 9 bases fitting TRBD1. The CDR3 DNA is TGTGCCAGCAGTTTATTTGGGACAGGGCAGGATGGCTACACCTTC. This encodes CASSLFGTGQDGYTF.